This TCR beta chain was obtained from a study of T cells in Graves' hyperthyroidism and ophthalmopathy. Template material for amplifying TCR beta CDR3 regions consisted of RNA transcripts. During a first-round RT-PCR of the TCR CDR3, the HTBI primer set was used. Each CDR3 protein gets one entry after TCRdb re-called the multiplex PCR reads with MiXCR. The sample yields around 420,000 distinct CDR3 sequences, roughly 13% seen once. The length of the CDR3 is 16 residues. Per germline, CDR1 MNHEY and CDR2 SMNVEV (reference sequence). Trimming removed 6 bases from V and 3 bases from J; junction bases left unmatched: 11. This clonotype was detected many times.

The clonotype was recovered from a woman aged 18-30 years with Graves' hyperthyroidism. This chain links TRBV27 with TRBJ2-1, with 7 positions matching TRBD2. Sequenced: blood. CDR3: CASRVGRAGFYNEQFF. CDR3 nucleotide sequence: TGTGCCAGCAGGGTGGGTCGAGCGGGATTCTACAATGAGCAGTTCTTC.